A single sample is the source of the 6 T cell receptor beta chains below, sequenced in a study of blood T cell repertoires in COVID-19. Libraries were prepared by immunoSEQ multiplex PCR; TCRdb keeps only in-frame clonotypes and omits some of them. The data show about 330,000 clones, with about nine tenths seen just once and approximately 9.3% held by the top ten. The sample comprised peripheral blood. All receptors derive from a man in his thirties or forties with COVID-19, enrolled during active disease.

This chain links TRBV7-2 with TRBJ2-5; D might be TRBD1 (6 bases). Germline V gene lookup returns CDR1 SGHTA and CDR2 FQGNSA. This CDR3 region has 15 residues. Trimming stripped 2 bases from V and 1 base from J, with 11 bases between. Written as DNA, the CDR3 is TGTGCCAGCAGCTTACGTCAGGGGATCCAAGAGACCCAGTACTTC. As protein: CASSLRQGIQETQYF.

This sequence joins TRBV2 and TRBJ2-5; possible D gene TRBD2, 5 bases. CDR1 SNHLY and CDR2 FYNNEI come from the germline V gene. The CDR3 covers 20 residues. The germline V and J ends were trimmed by 2 bases and 5 bases, with 30 bases remaining between them. Here the CDR3 DNA reads TGTGCCAGCAGTGAATCCATCCGCCGGGGAAAATCTAAGGCTTGGGAGACCCAGTACTTC. Amino acid sequence: CASSESIRRGKSKAWETQYF.

The V and J genes are TRBV7-2 and TRBJ2-7; weak D call: TRBD1 (6 bases). Trimming pared 5 bases from V and 2 bases from J, leaving 22 bases between. The germline gives CDR1 SGHTA, CDR2 FQGNSA. The CDR3 length is 17 residues. The CDR3 here is CASSPVTSMGTTYEQYF. For the CDR3, the DNA is TGTGCCAGCAGCCCGGTAACATCGATGGGGACAACCTACGAGCAGTACTTC.

This sequence joins TRBV28 and TRBJ2-3; 10 bases are a match to TRBD2. The ends lost 2 bases at V and 4 bases at J; junction bases unmatched: 0. The CDR3 contains 14 residues. Germline V gives CDR1 MDHEN, CDR2 SYDVKM. CDR3 amino acids: CASSLLAGADTQYF. For the CDR3, the DNA is TGTGCCAGCAGTTTACTAGCGGGAGCAGATACGCAGTATTTT.

The chain is built from TRBV7-3 and TRBJ2-1; no reliable D call. CDR3 length equals 13 residues. Trimming removed 2 bases from V and 3 bases from J, with 5 bases in between. The V gene's germline CDR1 is SGHTA and CDR2 FQGTGA. The CDR3, as DNA: TGTGCCAGCAGCTTAGAGCTCTACAATGAGCAGTTCTTC. Translating gives CASSLELYNEQFF.

V and J are TRBV2 and TRBJ1-5, with D unclear. Trimming removed 2 bases from V and 15 bases from J, with 14 bases in between. The CDR3 extends over 12 amino acids. Germline CDR1 and CDR2: SNHLY and FYNNEI. CDR3 protein: CASSEYRSAWHF. CDR3 nucleotides: TGTGCCAGCAGTGAATATCGCAGTGCATGGCATTTT.